This TCR beta chain was retrieved from a study of T cell responses to AZD1222 COVID-19 vaccine. CDR3 length: 14 residues. The ends lost 7 bases at V and 5 bases at J; junction bases unmatched: 7. Germline V gene lookup returns CDR1 MNHEY and CDR2 SMNVEV (reference sequence). Generated by immunoSEQ multiplex PCR, the TCRdb table keeps only in-frame clones and is missing some. The sample yields around 140,000 clones, approximately 92% seen once. Source: peripheral blood, taken 28 days after the second AZD1222 dose. J is TRBJ1-4 and V is TRBV27; TRBD1 aligns across 7 bases. This receptor was taken from an adult who received the AZD1222 COVID-19 vaccine. The CDR3 DNA sequence: TGTGCCAGCACCCTCGACAGGGTAAATGAAAAACTGTTTTTT. Protein: CASTLDRVNEKLFF. Supplemented by reference TRBV27 and TRBJ1-4, the full variable domain reads EAQVTQNPRYLITVTGKKLTVTCSQNMNHEYMSWYRQDPGLGLRQIYYSMNVEVTDKGDVPEGYKVSRKEKRNFPLILESPSPNQTSLYFCASTLDRVNEKLFFGSGTQLSVL.